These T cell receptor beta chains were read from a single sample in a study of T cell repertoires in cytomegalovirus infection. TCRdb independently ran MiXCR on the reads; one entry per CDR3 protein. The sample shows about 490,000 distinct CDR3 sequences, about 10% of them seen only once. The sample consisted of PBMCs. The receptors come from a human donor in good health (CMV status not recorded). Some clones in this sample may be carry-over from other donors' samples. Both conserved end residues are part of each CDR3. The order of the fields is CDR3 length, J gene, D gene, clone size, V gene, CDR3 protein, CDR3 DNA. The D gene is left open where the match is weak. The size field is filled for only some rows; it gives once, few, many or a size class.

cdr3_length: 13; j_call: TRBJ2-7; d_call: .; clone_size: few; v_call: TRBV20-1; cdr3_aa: CSAREGFSYEQYF; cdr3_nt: TGCAGTGCTAGAGAAGGGTTCTCCTACGAGCAGTACTTC
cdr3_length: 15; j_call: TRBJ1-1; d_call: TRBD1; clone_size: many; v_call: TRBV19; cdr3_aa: CASSIGGQGATEAFF; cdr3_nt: TGTGCCAGTAGTATCGGAGGACAGGGGGCCACTGAAGCTTTCTTT
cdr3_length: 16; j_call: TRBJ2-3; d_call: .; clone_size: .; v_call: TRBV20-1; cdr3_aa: CSASRRGAGSADTQYF; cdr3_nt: TGCAGTGCTAGCCGCCGGGGGGCCGGTTCAGCAGATACGCAGTATTTT
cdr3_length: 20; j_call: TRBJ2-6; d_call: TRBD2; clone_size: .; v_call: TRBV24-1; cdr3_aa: CATSGGSTSGSLSGANVLTF; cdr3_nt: TGTGCCACCAGTGGTGGCAGTACTAGCGGGAGCCTTTCTGGGGCCAACGTCCTGACTTTC
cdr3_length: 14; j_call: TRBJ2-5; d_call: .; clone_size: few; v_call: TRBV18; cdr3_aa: CASSTREFSETQYF; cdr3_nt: TGTGCCAGCTCAACCCGGGAGTTCTCAGAGACCCAGTACTTC
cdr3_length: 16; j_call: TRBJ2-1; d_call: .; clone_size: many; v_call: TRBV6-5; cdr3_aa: CASSYSGQGSYNEQFF; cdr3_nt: TGTGCCAGCAGTTACTCAGGGCAGGGCTCCTACAATGAGCAGTTCTTC
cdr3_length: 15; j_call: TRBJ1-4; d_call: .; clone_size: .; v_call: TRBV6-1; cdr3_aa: CASSGGGTTNEKLFF; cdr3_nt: TGTGCCAGCAGCGGGGGCGGGACAACTAATGAAAAACTGTTTTTT
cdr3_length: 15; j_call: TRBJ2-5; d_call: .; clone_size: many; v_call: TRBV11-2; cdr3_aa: CASSSRGIEIETQYF; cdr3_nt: TGTGCCAGCAGCTCCCGGGGGATAGAAATAGAGACCCAGTACTTC
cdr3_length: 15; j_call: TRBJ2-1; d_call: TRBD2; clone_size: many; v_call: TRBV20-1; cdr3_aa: CSARAGTSGSDEQFF; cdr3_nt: TGCAGTGCTAGGGCCGGGACTAGCGGGAGCGATGAGCAGTTCTTC
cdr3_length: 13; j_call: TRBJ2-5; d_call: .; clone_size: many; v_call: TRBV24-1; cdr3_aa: CATSVGSDETQYF; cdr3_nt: TGTGCCACCAGTGTCGGGTCCGACGAGACCCAGTACTTC
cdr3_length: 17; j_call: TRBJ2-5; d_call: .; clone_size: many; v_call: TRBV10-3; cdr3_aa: CATRTLAGTNPQETQYF; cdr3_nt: TGTGCCACCCGAACGCTCGCCGGGACAAACCCTCAAGAGACCCAGTACTTC
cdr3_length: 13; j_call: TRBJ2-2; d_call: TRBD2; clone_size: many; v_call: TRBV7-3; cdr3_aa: CASRLAGTGELFF; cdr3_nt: TGTGCCAGCAGACTAGCGGGGACCGGGGAGCTGTTTTTT
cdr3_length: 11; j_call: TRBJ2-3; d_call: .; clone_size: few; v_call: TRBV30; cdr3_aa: CAWSVPPDFYF; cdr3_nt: TGTGCCTGGAGTGTACCACCGGACTTTTATTTT
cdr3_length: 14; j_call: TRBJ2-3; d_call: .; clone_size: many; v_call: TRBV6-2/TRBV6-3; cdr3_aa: CASSSGTHTDTQYF; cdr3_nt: TGTGCCAGCAGTTCCGGGACTCACACAGATACGCAGTATTTT
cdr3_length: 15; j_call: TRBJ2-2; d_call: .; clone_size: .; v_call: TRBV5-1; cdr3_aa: CASSHGKVSTGELFF; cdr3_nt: TGCGCCAGCAGCCACGGTAAAGTCTCCACCGGGGAGCTGTTTTTT
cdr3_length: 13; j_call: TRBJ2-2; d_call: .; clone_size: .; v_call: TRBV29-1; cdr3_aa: CSVPGTYTGELFF; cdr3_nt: TGCAGCGTGCCGGGAACCTACACCGGGGAGCTGTTTTTT
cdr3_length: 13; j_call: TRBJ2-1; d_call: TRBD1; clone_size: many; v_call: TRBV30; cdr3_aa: CAWVTGNGNEQFF; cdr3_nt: TGTGCCTGGGTGACAGGGAATGGGAATGAGCAGTTCTTC
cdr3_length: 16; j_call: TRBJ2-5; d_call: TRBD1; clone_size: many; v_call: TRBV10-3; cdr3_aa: CAISESGQAQRETQYF; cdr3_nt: TGTGCCATCAGTGAGTCGGGACAGGCCCAGCGAGAGACCCAGTACTTC
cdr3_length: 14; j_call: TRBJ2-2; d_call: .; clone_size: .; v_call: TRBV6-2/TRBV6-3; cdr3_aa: CASSSDGITGELFF; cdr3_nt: TGTGCCAGCAGTTCGGACGGAATCACCGGGGAGCTGTTTTTT
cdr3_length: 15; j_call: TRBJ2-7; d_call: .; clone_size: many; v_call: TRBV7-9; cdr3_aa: CASSLVKGSSYEQYF; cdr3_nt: TGTGCCAGCAGCTTAGTAAAGGGCAGCTCCTACGAGCAGTACTTC
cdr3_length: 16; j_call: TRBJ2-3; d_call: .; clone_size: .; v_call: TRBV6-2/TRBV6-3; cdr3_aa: CASSASSGTRTDTQYF; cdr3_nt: TGTGCCAGCAGTGCTTCCTCCGGGACTCGCACAGATACGCAGTATTTT
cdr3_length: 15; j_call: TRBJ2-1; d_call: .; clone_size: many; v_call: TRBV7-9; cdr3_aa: CASSSRGGPYNEQFF; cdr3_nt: TGTGCCAGCAGCAGTAGGGGGGGTCCCTACAATGAGCAGTTCTTC
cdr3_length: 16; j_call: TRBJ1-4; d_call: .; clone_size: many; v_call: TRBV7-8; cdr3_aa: CASSRGPAHDNEKLFF; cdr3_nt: TGTGCCAGCAGCAGGGGTCCGGCACATGATAATGAAAAACTGTTTTTT
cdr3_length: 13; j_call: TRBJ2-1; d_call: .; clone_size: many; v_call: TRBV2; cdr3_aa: CATTGRGYNEQFF; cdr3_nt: TGTGCCACTACAGGGAGGGGGTACAATGAGCAGTTCTTC
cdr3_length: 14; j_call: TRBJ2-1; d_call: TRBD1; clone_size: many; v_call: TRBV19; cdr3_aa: CASNEGQGLREQFF; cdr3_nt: TGTGCCAGTAATGAGGGACAGGGCCTGAGGGAGCAGTTCTTC
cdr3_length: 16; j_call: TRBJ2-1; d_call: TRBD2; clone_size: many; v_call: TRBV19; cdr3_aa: CASSTLGLAGGYEQFF; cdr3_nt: TGTGCCAGTAGTACCCTGGGACTAGCGGGAGGCTATGAGCAGTTCTTC
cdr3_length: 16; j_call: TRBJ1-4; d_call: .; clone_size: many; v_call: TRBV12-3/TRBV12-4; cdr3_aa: CASSLRVYTSSEKLFF; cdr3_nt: TGTGCCAGCAGTTTACGTGTCTACACATCATCTGAAAAACTGTTTTTT
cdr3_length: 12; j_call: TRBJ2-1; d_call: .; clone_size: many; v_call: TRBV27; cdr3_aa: CASSAVGEVQFF; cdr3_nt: TGTGCCAGCAGTGCCGTCGGGGAGGTCCAGTTCTTC
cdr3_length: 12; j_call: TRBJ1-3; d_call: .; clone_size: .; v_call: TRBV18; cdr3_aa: CASSEDRNTIYF; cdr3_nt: TGTGCCAGCTCAGAGGATCGAAACACCATATATTTT
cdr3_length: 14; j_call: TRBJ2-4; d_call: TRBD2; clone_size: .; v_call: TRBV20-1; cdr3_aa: CSARVGLARNIQYF; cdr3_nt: TGCAGTGCTAGGGTAGGACTAGCTAGAAACATTCAGTACTTC
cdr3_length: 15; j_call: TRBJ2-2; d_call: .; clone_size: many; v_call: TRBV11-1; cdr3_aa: CASSLNAGNTGELFF; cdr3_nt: TGTGCCAGCAGCTTAAACGCAGGGAACACCGGGGAGCTGTTTTTT
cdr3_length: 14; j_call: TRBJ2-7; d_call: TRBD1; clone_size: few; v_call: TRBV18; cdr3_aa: CASSPGTGLYEQYF; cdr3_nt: TGTGCCAGCTCTCCCGGGACAGGGTTATACGAGCAGTACTTC
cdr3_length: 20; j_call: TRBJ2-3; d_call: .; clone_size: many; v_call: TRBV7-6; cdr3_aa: CASSLAVGWAKTTSTDTQYF; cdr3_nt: TGTGCCAGCAGCTTAGCGGTCGGCTGGGCTAAAACTACTAGCACAGATACGCAGTATTTT
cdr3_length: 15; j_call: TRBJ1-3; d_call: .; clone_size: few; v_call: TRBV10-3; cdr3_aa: CAISESTQWGNTIYF; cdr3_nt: TGTGCCATCAGTGAGTCGACACAGTGGGGAAACACCATATATTTT
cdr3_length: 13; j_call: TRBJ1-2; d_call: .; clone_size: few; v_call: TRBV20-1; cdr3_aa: CSALSPVSTGYTF; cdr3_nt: TGCAGTGCCCTTTCACCAGTTTCGACCGGCTACACCTTC
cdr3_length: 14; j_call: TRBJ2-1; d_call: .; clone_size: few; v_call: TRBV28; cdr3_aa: CASKDRLSYNEQFF; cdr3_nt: TGTGCCAGCAAGGACCGTCTCTCCTACAATGAGCAGTTCTTC
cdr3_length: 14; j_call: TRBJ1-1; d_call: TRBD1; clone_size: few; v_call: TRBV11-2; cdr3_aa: CASRLTGGYTEAFF; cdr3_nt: TGTGCCAGCAGACTAACAGGGGGCTACACTGAAGCTTTCTTT
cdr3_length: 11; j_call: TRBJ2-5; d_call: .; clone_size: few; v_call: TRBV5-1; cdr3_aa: CASTIEETQYF; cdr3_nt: TGCGCCAGCACCATTGAAGAGACCCAGTACTTC
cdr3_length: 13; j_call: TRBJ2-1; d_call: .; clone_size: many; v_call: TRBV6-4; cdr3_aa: CASSLQGRNEQFF; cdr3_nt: TGTGCCAGCAGCCTACAGGGCCGGAATGAGCAGTTCTTC
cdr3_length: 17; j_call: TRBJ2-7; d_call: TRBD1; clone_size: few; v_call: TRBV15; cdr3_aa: CATSKDLDRGNLYEQYF; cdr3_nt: TGTGCCACCAGCAAAGACCTGGACAGGGGCAACCTCTACGAGCAGTACTTC